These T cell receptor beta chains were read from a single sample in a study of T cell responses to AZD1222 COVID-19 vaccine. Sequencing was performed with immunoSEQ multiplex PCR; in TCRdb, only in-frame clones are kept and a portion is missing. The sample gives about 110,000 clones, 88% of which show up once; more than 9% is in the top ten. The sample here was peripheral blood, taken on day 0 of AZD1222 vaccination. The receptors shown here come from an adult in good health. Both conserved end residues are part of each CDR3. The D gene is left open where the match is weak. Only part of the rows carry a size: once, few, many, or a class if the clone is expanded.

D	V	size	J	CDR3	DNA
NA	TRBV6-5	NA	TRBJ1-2	CASSTQGGRYGYTF	TGTGCCAGCAGTACTCAGGGAGGGCGCTATGGCTACACCTTC
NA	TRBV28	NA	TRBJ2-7	CASSSPQEGRRYEQYF	TGTGCCAGCAGTTCACCACAGGAGGGACGAAGATACGAGCAGTACTTC
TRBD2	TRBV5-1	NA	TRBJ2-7	CASSLVGLGREQYF	TGCGCCAGCAGCTTGGTGGGACTAGGGAGGGAGCAGTACTTC
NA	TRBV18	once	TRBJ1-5	CASSRGVVNQPQHF	TGTGCCAGCTCACGGGGGGTTGTCAATCAGCCCCAGCATTTT
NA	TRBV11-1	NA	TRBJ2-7	CASRRGTNYEQYF	TGTGCCAGCAGAAGGGGGACCAACTACGAGCAGTACTTC
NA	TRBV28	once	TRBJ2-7	CASSLQGAAYEQYF	TGTGCCAGCAGTTTACAAGGGGCGGCCTACGAGCAGTACTTC
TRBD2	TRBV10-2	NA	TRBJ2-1	CASSEGLVVYNEQFF	TGCGCCAGCAGTGAGGGACTAGTGGTCTACAATGAGCAGTTCTTC
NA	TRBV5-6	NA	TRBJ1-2	CASSLPTGGYTF	TGTGCCAGCAGCTTGCCCACAGGCGGCTACACCTTC
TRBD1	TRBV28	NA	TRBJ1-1	CASRIATGAAFF	TGTGCCAGCAGGATCGCGACAGGGGCAGCTTTCTTT
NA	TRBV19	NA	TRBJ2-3	CASLSWVGSGDTQYF	TGTGCCAGTCTCTCTTGGGTCGGGAGTGGGGATACGCAGTATTTT
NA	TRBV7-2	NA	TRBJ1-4	CASSLASLQGEKLFF	TGTGCCAGCAGCTTAGCGTCATTGCAGGGTGAAAAACTGTTTTTT
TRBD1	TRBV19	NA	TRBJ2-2	CASSTATGGKTGELFF	TGTGCCAGTAGTACAGCGACAGGGGGCAAGACCGGGGAGCTGTTTTTT
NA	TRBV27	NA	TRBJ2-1	CASSFQGPDNEQFF	TGTGCCAGCAGTTTCCAGGGGCCCGACAATGAGCAGTTCTTC
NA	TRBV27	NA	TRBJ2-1	CASSLPGKNEQFF	TGTGCCAGCAGTTTACCCGGGAAGAATGAGCAGTTCTTC
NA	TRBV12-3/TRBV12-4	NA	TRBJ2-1	CASSLTTSNEQFF	TGTGCCAGCAGTTTAACCACTAGTAATGAGCAGTTCTTC
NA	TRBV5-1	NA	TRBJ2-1	CASSLQGSSYNEQFF	TGCGCCAGCAGCCTCCAAGGAAGCTCCTACAATGAGCAGTTCTTC
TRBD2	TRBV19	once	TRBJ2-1	CASSREAMNSGNEQFF	TGTGCCAGTTCTCGGGAGGCTATGAACAGTGGCAATGAGCAGTTCTTC
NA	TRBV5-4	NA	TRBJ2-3	CASSRTDTQYF	TGTGCCAGCAGCCGCACGGATACGCAGTATTTT
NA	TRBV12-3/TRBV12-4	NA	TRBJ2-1	CASSRSSYNEQFF	TGTGCCAGCAGCAGGAGCTCCTACAATGAGCAGTTCTTC
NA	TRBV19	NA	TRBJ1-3	CASRSRGIGNTIYF	TGTGCCAGTAGAAGCAGGGGTATTGGAAACACCATATATTTT
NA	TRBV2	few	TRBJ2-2	CASGSDTGELFF	TGTGCCAGCGGGAGTGACACCGGGGAGCTGTTTTTT
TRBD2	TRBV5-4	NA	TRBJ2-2	CASSQGTSGRANTGELFF	TGTGCCAGCAGCCAAGGGACTAGCGGGAGGGCGAACACCGGGGAGCTGTTTTTT
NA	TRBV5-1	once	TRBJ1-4	CASSSTGSNEKLFF	TGCGCCAGCAGCTCTACAGGGTCCAATGAAAAACTGTTTTTT
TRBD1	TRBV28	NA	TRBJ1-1	CASSLTGWEAFF	TGTGCCAGCAGTTTGACAGGGTGGGAGGCTTTCTTT
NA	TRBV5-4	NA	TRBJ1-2	CASSLGAETYGYTF	TGTGCCAGCAGCCTCGGAGCGGAAACCTATGGCTACACCTTC
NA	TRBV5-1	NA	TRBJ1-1	CASSSLGGGVEAFF	TGCGCCAGCAGCTCCCTTGGGGGAGGGGTGGAAGCTTTCTTT
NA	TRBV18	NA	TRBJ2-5	CASSPVPQGLYQETQYF	TGTGCCAGCTCACCAGTCCCGCAGGGGCTGTACCAAGAGACCCAGTACTTC
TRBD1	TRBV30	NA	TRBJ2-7	CAWRKGQAFYEQYF	TGTGCCTGGAGGAAGGGACAGGCGTTCTACGAGCAGTACTTC
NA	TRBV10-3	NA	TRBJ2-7	CAIRGRLSYEQYF	TGTGCCATCAGGGGACGCTTATCCTACGAGCAGTACTTC
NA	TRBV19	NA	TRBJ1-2	CASSIAGRGYTF	TGTGCCAGTAGTATAGCCGGTCGGGGCTACACCTTC
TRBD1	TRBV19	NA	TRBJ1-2	CASRPFANDRGLGYTF	TGTGCCAGTAGGCCTTTCGCTAACGACAGGGGGCTCGGCTACACCTTC
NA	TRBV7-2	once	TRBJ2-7	CASSPSSGGGPYEQYF	TGTGCCAGCAGCCCTAGTAGCGGAGGGGGACCCTACGAGCAGTACTTC
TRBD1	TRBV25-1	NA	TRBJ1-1	CASSKTGGNTEAFF	TGTGCCAGCAGTAAAACAGGGGGGAACACTGAAGCTTTCTTT
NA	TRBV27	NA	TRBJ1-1	CASSLSKWNTEAFF	TGTGCCAGCAGTTTATCGAAGTGGAACACTGAAGCTTTCTTT
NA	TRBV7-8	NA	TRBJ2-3	CASSFESGATDTQYF	TGTGCCAGCAGCTTCGAAAGCGGAGCCACAGATACGCAGTATTTT
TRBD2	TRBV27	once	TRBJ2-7	CASSPLPGLASLEQYF	TGTGCCAGCAGTCCACTCCCGGGACTAGCGTCTCTCGAGCAGTACTTC
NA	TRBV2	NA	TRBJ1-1	CASSGGTEAFF	TGTGCCAGCAGTGGGGGGACTGAAGCTTTCTTT
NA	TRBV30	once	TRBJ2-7	CAWSGLAGEQYF	TGTGCCTGGAGCGGTCTAGCTGGCGAGCAGTACTTC
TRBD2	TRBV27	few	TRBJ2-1	CASTSGGWGRTSINEQFF	TGTGCCAGCACCTCGGGGGGGTGGGGCCGGACTAGCATAAATGAGCAGTTCTTC
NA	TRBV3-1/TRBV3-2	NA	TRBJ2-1	CASSLRQISEQFF	TGTGCCAGCAGCCTTAGACAGATCAGTGAGCAGTTCTTC
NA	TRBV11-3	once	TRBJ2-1	CASSLVLGNEQFF	TGTGCCAGCAGCTTAGTTTTGGGGAATGAGCAGTTCTTC
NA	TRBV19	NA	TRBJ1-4	CASSIREKLFF	TGTGCCAGTAGTATACGTGAAAAACTGTTTTTT
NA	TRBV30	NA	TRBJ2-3	CAWSVGASSTDTQYF	TGTGCCTGGAGTGTAGGGGCCTCTAGCACAGATACGCAGTATTTT
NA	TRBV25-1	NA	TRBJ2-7	CASSLIGVEQYF	TGTGCCAGCAGTCTGATAGGGGTCGAGCAGTACTTC
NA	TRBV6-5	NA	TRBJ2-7	CASKVDIEAYF	TGTGCCAGCAAGGTAGACATAGAGGCGTACTTC
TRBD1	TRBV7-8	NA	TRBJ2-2	CASTRDRAVGELFF	TGTGCCAGCACCCGGGACAGGGCTGTGGGGGAGCTGTTTTTT
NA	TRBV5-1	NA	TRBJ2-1	CASSLGPNDYNEQFF	TGCGCCAGCAGCTTGGGCCCGAACGACTACAATGAGCAGTTCTTC
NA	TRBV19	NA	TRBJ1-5	CASTRYGQQGIQPQHF	TGTGCCAGTACTCGTTATGGACAGCAGGGAATTCAGCCCCAGCATTTT
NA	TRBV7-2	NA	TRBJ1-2	CASSLSYGYTF	TGTGCCAGCAGCTTATCTTATGGCTACACCTTC
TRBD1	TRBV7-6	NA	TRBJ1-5	CASSPGQGVSQPQHF	TGTGCCAGCAGCCCGGGGCAGGGGGTAAGTCAGCCCCAGCATTTT
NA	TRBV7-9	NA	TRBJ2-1	CASSQDSFSYNEQFF	TGTGCCAGCAGCCAGGACAGCTTCTCCTACAATGAGCAGTTCTTC
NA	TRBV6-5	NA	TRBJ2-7	CASRAGSPYEQYF	TGTGCCAGCAGGGCAGGGTCCCCCTACGAGCAGTACTTC
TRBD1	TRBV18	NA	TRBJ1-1	CASSPNSGTGGIGEAFF	TGTGCCAGCTCACCAAATTCCGGGACAGGGGGAATAGGTGAAGCTTTCTTT
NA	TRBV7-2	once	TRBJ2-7	CASSPPGAYEQYF	TGTGCCAGCAGTCCCCCGGGGGCCTACGAGCAGTACTTC